These T cell receptor beta chains were read from a single sample in a study of blood T cells in healthy people across ages. TCRdb reanalysed the 5' RACE reads using MiXCR and keeps one entry per CDR3 protein. Here the sample spans 1,500,000 or so distinct CDR3 sequences, less than 45% being singletons. Sequences were obtained from blood. The receptors derive from a woman aged 18-30 years in good health. Both conserved end residues are part of each CDR3. D genes are given only for firm matches. Expanded clones are given a class, and other clones once, few, many or no size at all.

V gene: TRBV12-3/TRBV12-4; D gene: .; J gene: TRBJ1-2; clone size: .; CDR3 DNA: TGTGCCAGCAGTTTGTGGGCGGACTACACCTTC; CDR3 protein: CASSLWADYTF
V gene: TRBV6-2/TRBV6-3; D gene: .; J gene: TRBJ1-2; clone size: few; CDR3 DNA: TGTGCCAGCAGTTACCCAGGGGTGAACTATGGCTACACCTTC; CDR3 protein: CASSYPGVNYGYTF
V gene: TRBV7-8; D gene: .; J gene: TRBJ2-7; clone size: once; CDR3 DNA: TGTGCCAGCAGCCCTCATGGAGCCCCCCCCTACGAGCAGTACTTC; CDR3 protein: CASSPHGAPPYEQYF
V gene: TRBV4-1; D gene: TRBD2; J gene: TRBJ2-1; clone size: .; CDR3 DNA: TGCGCCAGCAGCCACATGGGACTAGCGGGGGGGCAGTACAATGAGCAGTTCTTC; CDR3 protein: CASSHMGLAGGQYNEQFF
V gene: TRBV5-4; D gene: TRBD2; J gene: TRBJ2-1; clone size: many; CDR3 DNA: TGTGCCAGCAGCTCCGGGGGGACCTACAATGAGCAGTTCTTC; CDR3 protein: CASSSGGTYNEQFF
V gene: TRBV7-9; D gene: .; J gene: TRBJ1-4; clone size: few; CDR3 DNA: TGTGCCAGCAGCAAATCGGGGTGGGGTAATGAAAAACTGTTTTTT; CDR3 protein: CASSKSGWGNEKLFF
V gene: TRBV21-1; D gene: .; J gene: TRBJ2-7; clone size: .; CDR3 DNA: TGTGCCAGCAGCAAATCCACTAGTCCCTCCTACGAGCAGTACTTC; CDR3 protein: CASSKSTSPSYEQYF
V gene: TRBV27; D gene: .; J gene: TRBJ1-5; clone size: many; CDR3 DNA: TGTGCCAGCAGTTTTAGGGGGGGCAATCAGCCCCAGCATTTT; CDR3 protein: CASSFRGGNQPQHF
V gene: TRBV28; D gene: .; J gene: TRBJ2-2; clone size: few; CDR3 DNA: TGTGCCAGCAGGATGGCCAGTGGCACCGGGGAGCTGTTTTTT; CDR3 protein: CASRMASGTGELFF
V gene: TRBV29-1; D gene: .; J gene: TRBJ2-5; clone size: few; CDR3 DNA: TGCAGCGCGCAATTGCGGGCTACCCAAGAGACCCAGTACTTC; CDR3 protein: CSAQLRATQETQYF
V gene: TRBV29-1; D gene: TRBD1; J gene: TRBJ2-7; clone size: .; CDR3 DNA: TGCAGCGTGGTGGACAGGGGAAAATCCTACGAGCAGTACTTC; CDR3 protein: CSVVDRGKSYEQYF
V gene: TRBV5-1; D gene: .; J gene: TRBJ2-1; clone size: .; CDR3 DNA: TGCGCCAGCAGCTTGGATGGGAGGCCTGGGGATGAGCAGTTCTTC; CDR3 protein: CASSLDGRPGDEQFF
V gene: TRBV15; D gene: .; J gene: TRBJ1-4; clone size: .; CDR3 DNA: TGTGCCACCAGCAGAGAGAGCTCGGGGGAAAAACTGTTTTTT; CDR3 protein: CATSRESSGEKLFF
V gene: TRBV2; D gene: .; J gene: TRBJ1-2; clone size: once; CDR3 DNA: TGTGCCAGCAGTAGTTTTGGGGAGTCGACAGTAATGTTCTATGGCTACACCTTC; CDR3 protein: CASSSFGESTVMFYGYTF
V gene: TRBV7-9; D gene: TRBD2; J gene: TRBJ2-7; clone size: .; CDR3 DNA: TGTGCCAGCAGCCCTCGGGAGGGACACGAGCAGTACTTC; CDR3 protein: CASSPREGHEQYF
V gene: TRBV4-3; D gene: .; J gene: TRBJ1-2; clone size: few; CDR3 DNA: TGCGCCAGCAGCCAAGACTGGCGTTATTGGGGCTACACCTTC; CDR3 protein: CASSQDWRYWGYTF
V gene: TRBV7-2; D gene: TRBD2; J gene: TRBJ2-7; clone size: .; CDR3 DNA: TGTGCCAGCAGCTTAAGAGCGGGAGTTAACGAGCAGTACTTC; CDR3 protein: CASSLRAGVNEQYF
V gene: TRBV6-6; D gene: TRBD2; J gene: TRBJ2-3; clone size: few; CDR3 DNA: TGTGCCAGCCTCCAGGGACTAGCGGTGAGCACAGATACGCAGTATTTT; CDR3 protein: CASLQGLAVSTDTQYF
V gene: TRBV29-1; D gene: TRBD1; J gene: TRBJ1-1; clone size: .; CDR3 DNA: TGCAGTGTTGACAACAGGGGGCTGGCTGAAGCTTTCTTT; CDR3 protein: CSVDNRGLAEAFF
V gene: TRBV6-5; D gene: .; J gene: TRBJ1-1; clone size: .; CDR3 DNA: TGTGCCAGCACCAAAAAGTGGAGGCAGGGGACTGAAGCTTTCTTT; CDR3 protein: CASTKKWRQGTEAFF
V gene: TRBV29-1; D gene: .; J gene: TRBJ2-1; clone size: .; CDR3 DNA: TGCAGCGTTGGAAATGGGGTTGACAATGAGCAGTTCTTC; CDR3 protein: CSVGNGVDNEQFF
V gene: TRBV12-3/TRBV12-4; D gene: .; J gene: TRBJ2-5; clone size: .; CDR3 DNA: TGTGCCGGCAGCGTCCTTGGGGAGACCCAGTACTTC; CDR3 protein: CAGSVLGETQYF
V gene: TRBV10-3; D gene: .; J gene: TRBJ2-7; clone size: .; CDR3 DNA: TGTGCCAGCGGAGGACAGCGAAACTACGAGCAGTACTTC; CDR3 protein: CASGGQRNYEQYF
V gene: TRBV12-3/TRBV12-4; D gene: .; J gene: TRBJ1-1; clone size: .; CDR3 DNA: TGTGCCAGCAGTCTTGGGGGAAAGCTGATAGCTTTCTTT; CDR3 protein: CASSLGGKLIAFF
V gene: TRBV18; D gene: .; J gene: TRBJ2-3; clone size: .; CDR3 DNA: TGTGCCAGCTCGGCCCAACGCACAGATACGCAGTATTTT; CDR3 protein: CASSAQRTDTQYF
V gene: TRBV29-1; D gene: .; J gene: TRBJ2-1; clone size: many; CDR3 DNA: TGCAGCGTGGCAAGACAGGTTCTTAGCTCCTACAATGAGCAGTTCTTC; CDR3 protein: CSVARQVLSSYNEQFF
V gene: TRBV20-1; D gene: .; J gene: TRBJ2-7; clone size: .; CDR3 DNA: TGCAGTGTCAAACAGGGGAGGCTCTACGAGCAGTACTTC; CDR3 protein: CSVKQGRLYEQYF
V gene: TRBV5-1; D gene: .; J gene: TRBJ1-5; clone size: .; CDR3 DNA: TGCGCCAGCAGCTTGGGAGCGGAGGGCCTAAATACCCAGCATTTT; CDR3 protein: CASSLGAEGLNTQHF
V gene: TRBV7-3; D gene: .; J gene: TRBJ2-3; clone size: few; CDR3 DNA: TGTGCCAGCAGCTCGGGGCTACTAGCATCAGATACGCAGTATTTT; CDR3 protein: CASSSGLLASDTQYF
V gene: TRBV6-6; D gene: .; J gene: TRBJ2-5; clone size: .; CDR3 DNA: TGTGCCAGCAGTTACTCGAACCGTGAGCAGTACTTC; CDR3 protein: CASSYSNREQYF
V gene: TRBV27; D gene: .; J gene: TRBJ2-1; clone size: .; CDR3 DNA: TGTGCCAGCAGGGAACTAGCATCCGGTGAGCAGTTCTTC; CDR3 protein: CASRELASGEQFF
V gene: TRBV4-1; D gene: .; J gene: TRBJ2-7; clone size: .; CDR3 DNA: TGCGCCAGCAGCCAAGATCAAGTAAGGGTCTACTACGAGCAGTACTTC; CDR3 protein: CASSQDQVRVYYEQYF
V gene: TRBV6-2/TRBV6-3; D gene: TRBD2; J gene: TRBJ2-5; clone size: .; CDR3 DNA: TGTGTCAGCAGTACGGCGGGGGGGCCCCTCAATGAGCAGTACTTC; CDR3 protein: CVSSTAGGPLNEQYF
V gene: TRBV6-2/TRBV6-3; D gene: .; J gene: TRBJ1-6; clone size: few; CDR3 DNA: TGTGCCAGCAGTTCCGGGGACTATAATTCACCCCCCCACTTT; CDR3 protein: CASSSGDYNSPPHF
V gene: TRBV19; D gene: .; J gene: TRBJ1-5; clone size: .; CDR3 DNA: TGTGCCAGTAGTATGAGGGGCGGTCAGCCCCAGCATTTT; CDR3 protein: CASSMRGGQPQHF
V gene: TRBV5-4; D gene: TRBD2; J gene: TRBJ2-4; clone size: .; CDR3 DNA: TGTGCCAGCAGCTTCCTCGCGGGAGATCTAGCCAAAAACATTCAGTACTTC; CDR3 protein: CASSFLAGDLAKNIQYF
V gene: TRBV6-6; D gene: .; J gene: TRBJ1-5; clone size: many; CDR3 DNA: TGTGCCAGCAGTTACGAGAGTAATCAGCCCCAGCATTTT; CDR3 protein: CASSYESNQPQHF
V gene: TRBV20-1; D gene: .; J gene: TRBJ1-6; clone size: once; CDR3 DNA: TGCAGTGCTAGAGGCCCCCAGTCGCCCTATAATTCACCCCTCCACTTT; CDR3 protein: CSARGPQSPYNSPLHF
V gene: TRBV7-6; D gene: .; J gene: TRBJ2-5; clone size: .; CDR3 DNA: TGTGCCGGCAGCTCCCTGAGAGGGAATCAAGAGACCCAGTACTTC; CDR3 protein: CAGSSLRGNQETQYF
V gene: TRBV6-5; D gene: TRBD2; J gene: TRBJ2-3; clone size: .; CDR3 DNA: TGTGCCAGCAGGAGGACTAGCGGCAGCACAGATACGCAGTATTTT; CDR3 protein: CASRRTSGSTDTQYF
V gene: TRBV30; D gene: .; J gene: TRBJ1-5; clone size: few; CDR3 DNA: TGTGCCTGGAGAGCACAGGGTCGGAAGCCCCAGCATTTT; CDR3 protein: CAWRAQGRKPQHF
V gene: TRBV7-2; D gene: TRBD2; J gene: TRBJ2-1; clone size: .; CDR3 DNA: TGTGCCAGCAGTCGGCTAGCGGGAGGGCCGAGTGAGCAGTTCTTC; CDR3 protein: CASSRLAGGPSEQFF
V gene: TRBV19; D gene: .; J gene: TRBJ2-7; clone size: .; CDR3 DNA: TGTGCCAGTAGTATGGGTAGGTATGAGCAGTACTTC; CDR3 protein: CASSMGRYEQYF
V gene: TRBV12-3/TRBV12-4; D gene: .; J gene: TRBJ1-1; clone size: .; CDR3 DNA: TGTGCCAGCAGTTCCGACGGTAGCACTGAAGCTTTCTTT; CDR3 protein: CASSSDGSTEAFF
V gene: TRBV18; D gene: .; J gene: TRBJ2-5; clone size: .; CDR3 DNA: TGTGCCAGCTCACCCGGCGCCGAACAAGAGACCCAGTACTTC; CDR3 protein: CASSPGAEQETQYF
V gene: TRBV2; D gene: .; J gene: TRBJ2-1; clone size: few; CDR3 DNA: TGTGCCAGGGCAAGAAACCCTAACAATGAGCAGTTCTTC; CDR3 protein: CARARNPNNEQFF
V gene: TRBV6-2/TRBV6-3; D gene: TRBD2; J gene: TRBJ2-3; clone size: many; CDR3 DNA: TGTGCCAGCAGTTACGGAAGACTAGCGGGAGCTCCCACAGATACGCAGTATTTT; CDR3 protein: CASSYGRLAGAPTDTQYF
V gene: TRBV30; D gene: .; J gene: TRBJ1-1; clone size: .; CDR3 DNA: TGTGCCTGGAATTATGGACAGTCAAACACTGAAGCTTTCTTT; CDR3 protein: CAWNYGQSNTEAFF
V gene: TRBV7-9; D gene: .; J gene: TRBJ1-1; clone size: .; CDR3 DNA: TGTGCCAGCAGCCGCGAAACAGGGATGTATACTGAAGCTTTCTTT; CDR3 protein: CASSRETGMYTEAFF
V gene: TRBV2; D gene: .; J gene: TRBJ1-5; clone size: few; CDR3 DNA: TGTGCCAGCAGCTTCCATATCAATCAGCCCCAGCATTTT; CDR3 protein: CASSFHINQPQHF